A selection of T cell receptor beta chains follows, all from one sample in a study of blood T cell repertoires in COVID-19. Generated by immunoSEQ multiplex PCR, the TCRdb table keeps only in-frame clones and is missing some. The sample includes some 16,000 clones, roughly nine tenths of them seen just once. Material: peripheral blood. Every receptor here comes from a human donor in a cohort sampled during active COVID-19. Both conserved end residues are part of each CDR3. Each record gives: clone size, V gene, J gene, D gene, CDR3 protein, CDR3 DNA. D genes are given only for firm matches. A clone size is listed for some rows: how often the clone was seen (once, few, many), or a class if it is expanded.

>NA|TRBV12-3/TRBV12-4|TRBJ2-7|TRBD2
CASSWTSENEQYF
TGTGCCAGCAGTTGGACTAGCGAAAACGAGCAGTACTTC
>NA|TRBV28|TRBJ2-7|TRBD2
CASSLPLAGYYEQYF
TGTGCCAGCAGTTTACCGCTAGCGGGATACTACGAGCAGTACTTC
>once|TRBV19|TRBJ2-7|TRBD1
CASSMGTGMEYEQYF
TGTGCCAGTAGTATGGGGACAGGGATGGAGTACGAGCAGTACTTC
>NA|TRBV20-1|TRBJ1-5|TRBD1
CSASRQGGNQPQHF
TGCAGTGCTAGTAGGCAGGGGGGAAATCAGCCCCAGCATTTT
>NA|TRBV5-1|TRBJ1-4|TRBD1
CASSLVVVGQGAPTNEKLFF
TGCGCCAGCAGCTTGGTGGTCGTGGGACAGGGGGCTCCCACTAATGAAAAACTGTTTTTT
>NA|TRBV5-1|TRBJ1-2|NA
CASSLASGGYGYTF
TGCGCCAGCAGCTTGGCGTCGGGGGGCTATGGCTACACCTTC
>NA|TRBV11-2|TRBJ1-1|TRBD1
CASSLGGTALTEAFF
TGTGCCAGCAGCTTAGGAGGGACAGCCCTCACTGAAGCTTTCTTT
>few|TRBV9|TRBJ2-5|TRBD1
CASSERDRVAQYF
TGTGCCAGCAGCGAAAGGGACAGGGTGGCCCAGTACTTC
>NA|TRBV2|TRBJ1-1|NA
CASSRELTTEAFF
TGTGCCAGCAGTCGCGAGCTCACTACTGAAGCTTTCTTT
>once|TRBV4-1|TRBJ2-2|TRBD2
CASSRREGRYTGELFF
TGCGCCAGCAGCCGACGGGAGGGCCGGTATACCGGGGAGCTGTTTTTT
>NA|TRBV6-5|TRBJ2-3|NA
CARVRDTQYF
TGTGCCCGCGTCAGGGATACGCAGTATTTT
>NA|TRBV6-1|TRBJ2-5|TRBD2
CASSESLAGSASGETQYF
TGTGCCAGCAGTGAATCTCTAGCGGGATCTGCATCAGGGGAGACCCAGTACTTC
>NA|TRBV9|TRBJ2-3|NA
CASSVAPRGNTDTQYF
TGTGCCAGCAGCGTAGCCCCAAGGGGGAACACAGATACGCAGTATTTT
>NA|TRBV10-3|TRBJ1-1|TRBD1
CAISEENRGQNTEAFF
TGTGCCATCAGTGAGGAAAACAGGGGGCAGAACACTGAAGCTTTCTTT
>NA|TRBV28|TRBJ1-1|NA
CASSLWGPYTEAFF
TGTGCCAGCAGTTTATGGGGGCCGTACACTGAAGCTTTCTTT
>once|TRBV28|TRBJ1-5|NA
CASSPGKWDQPQHF
TGTGCCAGCAGTCCAGGGAAATGGGATCAGCCCCAGCATTTT
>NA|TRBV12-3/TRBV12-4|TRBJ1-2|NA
CASSPTGFYGYTF
TGTGCCAGCAGTCCGACAGGATTTTATGGCTACACCTTC
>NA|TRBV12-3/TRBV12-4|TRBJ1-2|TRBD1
CASTWGQGVGYTF
TGTGCCAGCACCTGGGGACAGGGGGTTGGCTACACCTTC
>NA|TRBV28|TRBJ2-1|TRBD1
CASTKGQSSEFF
TGTGCCAGCACCAAGGGACAGTCTTCGGAGTTCTTC
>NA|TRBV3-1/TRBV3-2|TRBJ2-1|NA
CASSYNAADEQFF
TGTGCCAGCAGCTACAATGCGGCCGATGAGCAGTTCTTC
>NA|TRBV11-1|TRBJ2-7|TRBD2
CASSSLAGADEQYF
TGTGCCAGCAGCTCTCTAGCGGGAGCGGACGAGCAGTACTTC
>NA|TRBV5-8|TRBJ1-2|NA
CASSLALVLRGRYTF
TGTGCCAGCAGCTTGGCGCTCGTCCTTCGTGGGCGCTACACCTTC
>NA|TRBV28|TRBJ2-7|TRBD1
CASSLLGTGDSYEQYF
TGTGCCAGCAGTCTCCTAGGGACAGGTGACTCCTACGAGCAGTACTTC
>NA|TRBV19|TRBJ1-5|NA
CASSMFSSGASNQPQHF
TGTGCCAGTAGTATGTTTTCATCAGGGGCGAGCAATCAGCCCCAGCATTTT
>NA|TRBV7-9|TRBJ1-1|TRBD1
CASSWKRDSPNTEAFF
TGTGCCAGCAGCTGGAAACGGGACAGCCCGAACACTGAAGCTTTCTTT